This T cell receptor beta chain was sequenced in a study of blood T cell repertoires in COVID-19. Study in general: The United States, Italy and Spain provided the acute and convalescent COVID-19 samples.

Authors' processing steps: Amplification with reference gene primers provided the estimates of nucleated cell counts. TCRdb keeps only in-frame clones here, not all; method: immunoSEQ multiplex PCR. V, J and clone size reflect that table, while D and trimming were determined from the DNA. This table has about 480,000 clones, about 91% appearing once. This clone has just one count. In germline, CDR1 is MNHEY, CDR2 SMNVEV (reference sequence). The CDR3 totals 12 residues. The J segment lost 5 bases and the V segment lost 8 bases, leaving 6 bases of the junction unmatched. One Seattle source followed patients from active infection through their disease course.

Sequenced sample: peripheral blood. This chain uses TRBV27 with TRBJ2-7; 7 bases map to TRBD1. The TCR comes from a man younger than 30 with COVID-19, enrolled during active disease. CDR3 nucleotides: TGTGCCAGCGGGGACAGATGGGACGAGCAGTACTTC. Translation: CASGDRWDEQYF.